This T cell receptor (beta chain) was obtained from a study of blood T cell repertoires in COVID-19. Study at large: Acute and convalescent COVID-19 samples came from the United States, Italy and Spain.

Looked up from germline, CDR1 is GTSNPN and CDR2 is SVGIG (reference sequence). The CDR3 is made up of 15 amino acids. Germline trimming cut 2 bases from V and 1 base from J; bases unmatched to any gene: 7. Data came from immunoSEQ multiplex PCR; TCRdb stores just in-frame clones and leaves some out. The sample lists about 240,000 clones, roughly nine tenths seen once, with 7.2% in the top ten. This chain joins TRBV30 and TRBJ1-1; TRBD1 matches 7 bases. The receptor's source is a man aged 55 to 70 who had recovered from COVID-19. Specimen: peripheral blood. In DNA form, the CDR3 reads TGTGCCTGGAGTCCTCACAGGGGAGAGAACACTGAAGCTTTCTTT. It translates to CAWSPHRGENTEAFF.